A single T cell receptor (beta chain) is shown here with its context. Trimming removed 5 bases from V and 8 bases from J, with 19 bases in between. The germline V gene has CDR1 SGHTA and CDR2 FQGNSA. The length of the CDR3 is 15 residues. How the authors handled the data: Amplification of reference gene primers was used by the study to estimate nucleated cell counts. Libraries were prepared by immunoSEQ multiplex PCR; TCRdb keeps only in-frame clonotypes and omits some of them. The V and J calls and the clone size are those of that table, but D and trimming were determined from the DNA. Seen here are over 60,000 clones, 90% observed once, and the top ten hold approximately 5.8%. These data originate in a study of blood T cell repertoires in COVID-19. Study information: The United States, Italy and Spain were the sources of the acute and convalescent COVID-19 samples. Sources were T cells, B-cell-depleted T cells, or PBMCs; the material itself was cDNA or gDNA.

This sequence originates from a man between 50 and 59 years old with acute or convalescent COVID-19. This sequence joins TRBV7-2 and TRBJ2-1, with TRBD2 as a possible D gene (6 bases). The sequencing sample was made of peripheral blood. As DNA, the CDR3 is TGTGCCAGCAGCAAAAGGCGGGACGGTTTGGATGAGCAGTTCTTC. This sequence encodes CASSKRRDGLDEQFF.